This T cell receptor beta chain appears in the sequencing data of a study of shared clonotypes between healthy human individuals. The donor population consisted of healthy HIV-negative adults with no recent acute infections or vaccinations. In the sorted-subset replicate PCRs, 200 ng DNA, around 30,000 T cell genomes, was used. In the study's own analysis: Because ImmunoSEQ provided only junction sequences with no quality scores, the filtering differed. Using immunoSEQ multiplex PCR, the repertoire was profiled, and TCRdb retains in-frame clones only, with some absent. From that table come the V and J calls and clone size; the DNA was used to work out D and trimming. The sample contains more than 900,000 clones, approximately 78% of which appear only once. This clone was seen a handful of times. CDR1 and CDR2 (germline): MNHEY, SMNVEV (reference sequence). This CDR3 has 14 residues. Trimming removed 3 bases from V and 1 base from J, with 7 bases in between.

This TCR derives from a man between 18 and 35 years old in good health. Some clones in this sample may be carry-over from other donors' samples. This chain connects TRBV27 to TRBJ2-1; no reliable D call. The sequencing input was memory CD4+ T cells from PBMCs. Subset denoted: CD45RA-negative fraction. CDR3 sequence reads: CASSFLRSYNEQFF. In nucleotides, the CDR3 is TGTGCCAGCAGTTTCCTCCGTTCCTACAATGAGCAGTTCTTC.